The T cell receptor (beta chain) under discussion was sequenced for a study of molecular identifiers for immune sequencing clone quantification. Study details: Split five ways in replicates, RNA from around 20,000 or 99,000 naive CD8 cells had four portions sequenced. The study, taken as a whole, reports: A shared barcode on identical TCR molecules could lead to underestimated sizes for highly expanded clones.

TCRdb re-derived calls from the PCR reads in MiXCR, one entry per CDR3 protein. The sample yields a few hundred thousand distinct CDR3 sequences, under 25% seen once. V lost 1 base, J lost 3 bases, and 4 bases stayed unmatched. This CDR3 has 14 residues. Germline V gene data show CDR1 as SQVTM and CDR2 as ANQGSEA. At least ten counts were recorded for this clonotype. Its antigen remains unidentified. The sequencing sample was made of naive CD8+ T cells from blood, with Jurkat cell RNA spiked in. Indicated subset: FACS-sorted CD8+CD4-CCR7+CD45RA+ naive T cells. This TCR was recovered from a human donor in good health. Some libraries in this study had Jurkat cell RNA spiked in. V and J are TRBV29-1 and TRBJ2-7; TRBD2 agrees at 9 bases. The CDR3 sequence: CSVEGSSGDYEQYF. CDR3 bases: TGCAGCGTTGAAGGGTCTAGCGGGGACTACGAGCAGTACTTC.